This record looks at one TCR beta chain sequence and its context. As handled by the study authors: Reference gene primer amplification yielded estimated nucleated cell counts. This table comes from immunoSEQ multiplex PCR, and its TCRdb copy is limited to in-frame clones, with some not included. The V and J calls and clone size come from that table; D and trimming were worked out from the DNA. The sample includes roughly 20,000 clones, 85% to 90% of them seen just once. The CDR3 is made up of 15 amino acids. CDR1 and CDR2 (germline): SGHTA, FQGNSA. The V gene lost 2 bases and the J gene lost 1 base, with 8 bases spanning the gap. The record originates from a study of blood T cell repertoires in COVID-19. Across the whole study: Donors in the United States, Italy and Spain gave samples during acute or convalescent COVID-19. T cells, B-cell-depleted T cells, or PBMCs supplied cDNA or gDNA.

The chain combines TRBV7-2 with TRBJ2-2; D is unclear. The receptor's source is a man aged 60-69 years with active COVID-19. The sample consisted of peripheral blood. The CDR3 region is CASSLQSGNTGELFF. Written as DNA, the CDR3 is TGTGCCAGCAGCTTACAGTCGGGGAACACCGGGGAGCTGTTTTTT.